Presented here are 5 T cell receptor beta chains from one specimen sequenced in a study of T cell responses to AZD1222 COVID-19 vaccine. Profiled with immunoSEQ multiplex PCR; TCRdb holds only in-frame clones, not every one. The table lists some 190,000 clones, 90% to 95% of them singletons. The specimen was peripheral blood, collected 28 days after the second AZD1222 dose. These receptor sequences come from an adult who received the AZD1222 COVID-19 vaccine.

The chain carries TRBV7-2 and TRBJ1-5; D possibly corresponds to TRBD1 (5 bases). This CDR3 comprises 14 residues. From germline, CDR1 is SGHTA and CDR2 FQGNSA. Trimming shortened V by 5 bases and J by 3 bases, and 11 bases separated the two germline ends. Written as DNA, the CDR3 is TGTGCCAGCAGCCCGGGGGTTGTCAATCAGCCCCAGCATTTT. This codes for CASSPGVVNQPQHF. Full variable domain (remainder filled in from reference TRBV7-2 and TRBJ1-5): GAGVSQSPSNKVTEKGKDVELRCDPISGHTALYWYRQSLGQGLEFLIYFQGNSAPDKSGLPSDRFSAERTGGSVSTLTIQRTQQEDSAVYLCASSPGVVNQPQHFGDGTRLSIL.

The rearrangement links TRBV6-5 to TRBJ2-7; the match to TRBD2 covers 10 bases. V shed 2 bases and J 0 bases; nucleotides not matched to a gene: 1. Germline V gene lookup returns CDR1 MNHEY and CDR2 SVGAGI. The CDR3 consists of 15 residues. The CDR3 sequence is CASSYLAGDSYEQYF. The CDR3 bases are TGTGCCAGCAGTTACCTAGCGGGAGACTCCTACGAGCAGTACTTC.

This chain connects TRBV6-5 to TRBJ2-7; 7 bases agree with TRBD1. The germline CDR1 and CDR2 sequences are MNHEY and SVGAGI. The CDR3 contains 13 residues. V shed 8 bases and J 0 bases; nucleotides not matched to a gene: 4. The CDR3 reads CASGRDSSYEQYF. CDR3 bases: TGTGCCAGCGGAAGGGACAGCTCCTACGAGCAGTACTTC.

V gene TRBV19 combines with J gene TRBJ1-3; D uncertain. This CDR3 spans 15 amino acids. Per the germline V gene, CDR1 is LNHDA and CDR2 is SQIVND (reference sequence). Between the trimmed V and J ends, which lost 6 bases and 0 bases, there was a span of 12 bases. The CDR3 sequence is CASRGQQISGNTIYF. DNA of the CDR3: TGTGCCAGTAGAGGCCAGCAGATCTCTGGAAACACCATATATTTT.

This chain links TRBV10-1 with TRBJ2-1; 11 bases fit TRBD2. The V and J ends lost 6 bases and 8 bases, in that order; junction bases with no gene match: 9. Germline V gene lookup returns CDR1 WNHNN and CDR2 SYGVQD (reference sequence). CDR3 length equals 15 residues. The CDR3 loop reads CASRNVAGGPYEQFF. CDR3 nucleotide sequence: TGCGCCAGCAGAAACGTAGCGGGGGGGCCGTATGAGCAGTTCTTC.